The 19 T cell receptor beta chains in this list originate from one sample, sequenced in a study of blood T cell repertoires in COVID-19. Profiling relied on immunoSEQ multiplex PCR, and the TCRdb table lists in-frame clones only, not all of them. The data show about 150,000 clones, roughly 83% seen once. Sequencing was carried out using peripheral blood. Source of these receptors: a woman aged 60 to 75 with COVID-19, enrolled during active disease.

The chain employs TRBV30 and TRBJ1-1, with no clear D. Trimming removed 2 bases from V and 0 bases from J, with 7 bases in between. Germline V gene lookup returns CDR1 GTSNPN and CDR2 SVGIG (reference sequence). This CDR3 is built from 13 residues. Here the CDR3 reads CAWSFVVNTEAFF. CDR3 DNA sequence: TGTGCCTGGAGTTTTGTCGTGAACACTGAAGCTTTCTTT.

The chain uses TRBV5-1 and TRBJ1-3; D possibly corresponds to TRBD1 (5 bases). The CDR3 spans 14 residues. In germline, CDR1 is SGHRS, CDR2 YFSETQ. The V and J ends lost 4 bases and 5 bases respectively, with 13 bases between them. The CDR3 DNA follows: TGCGCCAGCAGCCCGGGGGGTGGTCGAAACACCATATATTTT. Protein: CASSPGGGRNTIYF.

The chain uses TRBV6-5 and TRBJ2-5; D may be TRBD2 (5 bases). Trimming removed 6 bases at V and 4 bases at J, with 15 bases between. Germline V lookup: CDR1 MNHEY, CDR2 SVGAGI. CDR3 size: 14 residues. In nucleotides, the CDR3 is TGTGCCAGCAGACCGACCGGGAAAGGAGAGACCCAGTACTTC. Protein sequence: CASRPTGKGETQYF.

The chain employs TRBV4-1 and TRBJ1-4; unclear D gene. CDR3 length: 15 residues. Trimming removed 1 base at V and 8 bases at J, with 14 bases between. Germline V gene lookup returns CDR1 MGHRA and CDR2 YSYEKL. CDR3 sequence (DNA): TGCGCCAGCAGCCAAGTTTCGCGGGGATTCGAAAAACTGTTTTTT. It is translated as CASSQVSRGFEKLFF.

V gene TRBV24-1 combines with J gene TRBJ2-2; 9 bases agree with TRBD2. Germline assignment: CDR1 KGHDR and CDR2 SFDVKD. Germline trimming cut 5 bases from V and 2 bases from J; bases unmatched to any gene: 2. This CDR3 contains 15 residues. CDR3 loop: CATSGGRANTGELFF. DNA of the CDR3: TGTGCCACCAGTGGCGGGAGGGCCAACACCGGGGAGCTGTTTTTT.

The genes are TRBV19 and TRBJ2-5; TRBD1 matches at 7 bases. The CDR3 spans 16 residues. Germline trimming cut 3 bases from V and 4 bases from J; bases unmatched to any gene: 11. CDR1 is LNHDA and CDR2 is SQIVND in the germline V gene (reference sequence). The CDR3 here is CASSILSRGGIETQYF. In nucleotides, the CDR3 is TGTGCCAGTAGTATCCTTTCCCGAGGGGGCATAGAGACCCAGTACTTC.

The CDR3 DNA reads TGTGCCAGCAGCTTAGATAATACTTATGGCTACACCTTC. It encodes CASSLDNTYGYTF. V gene TRBV11-2 combines with J gene TRBJ1-2; D remains unclear. The germline CDR1 and CDR2 sequences are SGHAT and FQNNGV. The CDR3 is 13 residues long. V was shortened by 0 bases and J by 5 bases, with 7 bases between the two germline ends.

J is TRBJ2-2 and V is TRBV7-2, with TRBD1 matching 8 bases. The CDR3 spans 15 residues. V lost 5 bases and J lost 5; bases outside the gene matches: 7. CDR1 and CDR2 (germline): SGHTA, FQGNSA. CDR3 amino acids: CASSLQGAGTGELFF. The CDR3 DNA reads TGTGCCAGCAGCCTCCAGGGGGCTGGGACCGGGGAGCTGTTTTTT.

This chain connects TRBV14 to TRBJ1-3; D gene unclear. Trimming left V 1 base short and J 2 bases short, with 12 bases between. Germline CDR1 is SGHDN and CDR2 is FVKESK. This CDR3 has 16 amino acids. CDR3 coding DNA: TGTGCCAGCAGCCAAGTAGGCGGGGTAACTGGAAACACCATATATTTT. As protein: CASSQVGGVTGNTIYF.

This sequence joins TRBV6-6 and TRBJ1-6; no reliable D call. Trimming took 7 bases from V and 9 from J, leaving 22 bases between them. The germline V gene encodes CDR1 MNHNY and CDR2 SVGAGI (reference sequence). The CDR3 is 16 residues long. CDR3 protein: CASTPPEPGAGSPLHF. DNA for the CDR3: TGTGCCAGCACCCCCCCCGAGCCCGGTGCGGGTTCACCCCTCCACTTT.

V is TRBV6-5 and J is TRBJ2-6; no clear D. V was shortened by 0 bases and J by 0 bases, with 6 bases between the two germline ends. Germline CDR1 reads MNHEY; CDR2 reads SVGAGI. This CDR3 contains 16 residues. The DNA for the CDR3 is TGTGCCAGCAGTTACTCCAAGAGCTCTGGGGCCAACGTCCTGACTTTC. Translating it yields CASSYSKSSGANVLTF.

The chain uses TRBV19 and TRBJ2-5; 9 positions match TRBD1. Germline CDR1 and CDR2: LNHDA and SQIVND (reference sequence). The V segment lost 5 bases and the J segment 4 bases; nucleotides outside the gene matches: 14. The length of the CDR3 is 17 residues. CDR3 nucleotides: TGTGCCAGTAGTCAGGATCGCGGGACAGGGAATAGAGAGACCCAGTACTTC. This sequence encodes CASSQDRGTGNRETQYF.

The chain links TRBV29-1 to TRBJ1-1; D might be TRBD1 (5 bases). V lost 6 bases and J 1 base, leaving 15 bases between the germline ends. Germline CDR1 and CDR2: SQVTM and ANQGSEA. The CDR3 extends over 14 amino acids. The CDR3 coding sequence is TGCAGCGTCTCCTCCCAGGGCCCGAACACTGAAGCTTTCTTT. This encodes CSVSSQGPNTEAFF.

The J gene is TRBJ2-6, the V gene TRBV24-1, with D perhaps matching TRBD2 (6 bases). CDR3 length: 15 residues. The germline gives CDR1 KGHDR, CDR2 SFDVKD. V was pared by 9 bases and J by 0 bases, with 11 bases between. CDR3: CATSAGGSGANVLTF. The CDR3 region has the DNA TGTGCCACCTCAGCCGGGGGCTCTGGGGCCAACGTCCTGACTTTC.

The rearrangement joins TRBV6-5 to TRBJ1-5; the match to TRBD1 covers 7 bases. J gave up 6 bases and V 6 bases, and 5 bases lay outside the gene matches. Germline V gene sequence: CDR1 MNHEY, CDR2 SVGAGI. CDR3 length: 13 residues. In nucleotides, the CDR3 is TGTGCCAGCAGGACAGGGTTAAGTCAGCCCCAGCATTTT. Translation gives CASRTGLSQPQHF.

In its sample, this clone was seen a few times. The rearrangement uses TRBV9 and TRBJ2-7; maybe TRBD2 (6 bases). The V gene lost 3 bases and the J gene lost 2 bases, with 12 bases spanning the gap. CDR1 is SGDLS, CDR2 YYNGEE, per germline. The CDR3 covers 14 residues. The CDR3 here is CASSEGLTTYEQYF. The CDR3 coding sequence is TGTGCCAGCAGCGAGGGACTGACTACCTACGAGCAGTACTTC.

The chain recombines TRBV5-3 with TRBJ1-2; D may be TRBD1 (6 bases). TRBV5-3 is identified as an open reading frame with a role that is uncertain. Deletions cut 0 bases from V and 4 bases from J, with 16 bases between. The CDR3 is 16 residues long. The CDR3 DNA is TGTGCCAGAAGCTTGGCCCGGGACACGAAGCTCTATGGCTACACCTTC. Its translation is CARSLARDTKLYGYTF.

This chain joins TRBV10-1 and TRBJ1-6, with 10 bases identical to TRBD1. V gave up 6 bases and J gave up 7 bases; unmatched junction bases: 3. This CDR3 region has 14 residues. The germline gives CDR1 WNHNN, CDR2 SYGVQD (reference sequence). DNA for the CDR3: TGCGCCAGCAGCCGGGACAGGGGAAATTCACCCCTCCACTTT. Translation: CASSRDRGNSPLHF.

In DNA form, the CDR3 reads TGTGCCAGCTCACCACGAGAAACCACTGAAGCTTTCTTT. The encoded protein is CASSPRETTEAFF. The chain combines TRBV18 with TRBJ1-1; D is uncertain. This CDR3 has 13 amino acids. Germline V lookup: CDR1 KGHSH, CDR2 LQKENI. With 1 base removed from V and 4 bases from J, the gap between germline ends came to 7 bases.